Listed here are 22 T cell receptor beta chains from one sample, sequenced in a study of technical replicates of blood from several donors. TCRdb's table, derived via immunoSEQ multiplex PCR, lists solely in-frame clones and lacks some. The sample contains roughly 14,000 clones, approximately 87% of which appear only once. The sequenced material came from PBMCs. These receptors originate from a human donor in good health.

The chain couples TRBV7-2 to TRBJ2-3; 14 bases line up with TRBD2. J gave up 5 bases and V 1 base, and 2 bases lay outside the gene matches. This CDR3 comprises 16 residues. Germline V gene data show CDR1 as SGHTA and CDR2 as FQGNSA. DNA of the CDR3: TGTGCCAGCAGCTTAGGACTAGCGGGAGGGATAGATACGCAGTATTTT. It is translated as CASSLGLAGGIDTQYF.

V and J are TRBV19 and TRBJ2-7; 15 bases map to TRBD2. The CDR3 sequence is 18 residues long. The germline V gene encodes CDR1 LNHDA and CDR2 SQIVND (reference sequence). V lost 3 bases and J lost 3; bases outside the gene matches: 9. CDR3 coding DNA: TGTGCCAGTAGTATGGGACTAGCGGGAGGCCCGCTCTACTACGAGCAGTACTTC. Translated: CASSMGLAGGPLYYEQYF.

The chain links TRBV23-1 to TRBJ2-7, with TRBD1 matching over 8 bases. TRBV23-1 is treated as an ORF (open reading frame) with a function not yet certain. The CDR3 spans 17 residues. Trimming cost V 3 bases and J 4 bases; bases outside gene matches: 14. The CDR3 loop reads CASSQESSAGGWYEQYF. CDR3 bases: TGCGCCAGCAGTCAGGAAAGTTCGGCAGGGGGCTGGTACGAGCAGTACTTC.

V gene TRBV19 combines with J gene TRBJ1-3; D gene uncertain. This CDR3 spans 14 amino acids. Germline V gene sequence: CDR1 LNHDA, CDR2 SQIVND (reference sequence). Trimming took 6 bases from V and 0 from J, leaving 9 bases between them. Here the CDR3 reads CASRDGISGNTIYF. For the CDR3, the DNA is TGTGCCAGTAGGGACGGGATCTCTGGAAACACCATATATTTT.

The chain carries TRBV27 and TRBJ1-1; 7 bases match TRBD1. Germline V lookup: CDR1 MNHEY, CDR2 SMNVEV (reference sequence). The CDR3 covers 18 residues. The J segment lost 1 base and the V segment lost 4 bases, leaving 15 bases of the junction unmatched. CDR3 coding DNA: TGTGCCAGCAGTTCCCCTTCAGGGGGACCTTTCGGGAACACTGAAGCTTTCTTT. Amino acid sequence: CASSSPSGGPFGNTEAFF.

This sequence joins TRBV19 and TRBJ2-3, with a possible D match to TRBD2 (6 bases). There are 13 residues in the CDR3. The germline V gene has CDR1 LNHDA and CDR2 SQIVND (reference sequence). V was clipped by 5 bases and J by 3 bases, with 9 bases between them. The DNA of the CDR3 is TGTGCCAGTAGTCTTGGGGGGACAGATACGCAGTATTTT. This translates into CASSLGGTDTQYF.

The rearrangement links TRBV30 to TRBJ2-5; 16 bases match TRBD2. This CDR3 is built from 16 residues. With V trimmed by 7 bases and J by 5 bases, 10 bases remained unmatched. Germline CDR1 GTSNPN, CDR2 SVGIG (reference sequence). The CDR3 DNA follows: TGTGCCTTTCTACCGGGACTAGCGGGAGGGGGTGAGACCCAGTACTTC. The encoded protein is CAFLPGLAGGGETQYF.

This rearrangement joins TRBV18 to TRBJ2-2; D is possibly TRBD2 (6 bases). The germline CDR1 and CDR2 sequences are KGHSH and LQKENI. With 3 bases removed from V and 3 bases from J, the gap between germline ends came to 17 bases. This CDR3 is built from 17 residues. Written as DNA, the CDR3 is TGTGCCAGCTCACCCAAACGGAGCGGGTGGCACACCGGGGAGCTGTTTTTT. As protein: CASSPKRSGWHTGELFF.

The rearrangement joins TRBV6-6 to TRBJ2-7; 8 nucleotides agree with TRBD1. Germline V gene data show CDR1 as MNHNY and CDR2 as SVGAGI (reference sequence). The CDR3 extends over 14 amino acids. Germline trimming cut 6 bases from V and 2 bases from J; bases unmatched to any gene: 6. In DNA form, the CDR3 reads TGTGCCAGCAGAAGGACAGGGAACGCCTACGAGCAGTACTTC. It yields the protein CASRRTGNAYEQYF.

This clone was detected once. The chain is built from TRBV6-6 and TRBJ1-3; 7 bases fit TRBD1. This CDR3 comprises 15 residues. Germline V gene lookup returns CDR1 MNHNY and CDR2 SVGAGI (reference sequence). J lost 2 bases, V lost 7 bases, and 8 bases had no gene match. This CDR3 is CASTRRQGTGNTIYF. As DNA, the CDR3 is TGTGCCAGCACTAGAAGACAGGGAACTGGAAACACCATATATTTT.

The V and J genes are TRBV9 and TRBJ1-5; D gene unclear. The CDR3 sequence is 16 residues long. The germline V gene encodes CDR1 SGDLS and CDR2 YYNGEE. V was shortened by 4 bases and J by 6 bases, with 20 bases between the two germline ends. CDR3 sequence reads: CASSPEEGVEVQPQHF. The CDR3 DNA sequence: TGTGCCAGCAGCCCCGAGGAGGGAGTAGAGGTTCAGCCCCAGCATTTT.

This chain uses TRBV30 with TRBJ2-1, with D perhaps TRBD1 (6 bases). In germline, CDR1 is GTSNPN, CDR2 SVGIG (reference sequence). The germline V and J ends were trimmed by 3 bases and 1 base, with 10 bases remaining between them. The CDR3 covers 14 residues. CDR3: CAWSTGPSYNEQFF. The CDR3 DNA sequence: TGTGCCTGGAGCACAGGGCCATCCTACAATGAGCAGTTCTTC.

The chain links TRBV7-9 to TRBJ2-1; tentatively, D is TRBD2 (5 bases). CDR1 is SEHNR, CDR2 FQNEAQ, per germline (reference sequence). CDR3 length: 14 amino acids. Trimming removed 6 bases at V and 7 bases at J, with 16 bases between. The CDR3 here is CASSHDWSGNEQFF. The DNA of the CDR3 is TGTGCCAGCAGTCATGATTGGTCGGGGAATGAGCAGTTCTTC.

This clone showed up just once. The chain employs TRBV5-1 and TRBJ2-2; no clear D gene. The V and J ends lost 2 bases and 0 bases respectively, with 5 bases between them. Per the germline V gene, CDR1 is SGHRS and CDR2 is YFSETQ. The CDR3 length is 14 residues. The CDR3 here is CASSLQSNTGELFF. CDR3 bases: TGCGCCAGCAGCTTACAGTCGAACACCGGGGAGCTGTTTTTT.

This chain joins TRBV6-1 and TRBJ1-5; D is perhaps TRBD1 (5 bases). This CDR3 is 15 amino acids long. The germline V and J ends were trimmed by 5 bases and 0 bases, with 11 bases remaining between them. Per germline, CDR1 MNHNS and CDR2 SASEGT. CDR3 amino acids: CASSLDSYSNQPQHF. The CDR3 DNA is TGTGCCAGCAGTTTAGACAGCTATAGCAATCAGCCCCAGCATTTT.

The gene calls are TRBV6-6 and TRBJ2-7; 7 bases match TRBD1. The CDR3 length is 13 residues. The V and J ends lost 7 bases and 2 bases, in that order; junction bases with no gene match: 5. Germline V gene lookup returns CDR1 MNHNY and CDR2 SVGAGI (reference sequence). The CDR3 nucleotides read TGTGCCAGCAACCTAGGGACAGCCTACGAGCAGTACTTC. It is translated as CASNLGTAYEQYF.

V and J are TRBV11-2 and TRBJ2-1; 12 positions match TRBD2. Looked up from germline, CDR1 is SGHAT and CDR2 is FQNNGV. V trimming: 2 bases; J trimming: 4 bases; junction bases outside the gene matches: 0. The CDR3 extends over 15 amino acids. CDR3 DNA sequence: TGTGCCAGCAGCTTAACTAGCGGGGGGTACAATGAGCAGTTCTTC. Its protein is CASSLTSGGYNEQFF.

The chain links TRBV5-1 to TRBJ2-3; 10 nucleotides agree with TRBD1. The trim removed 4 bases at V and 0 bases at J, leaving 11 bases unmatched. Germline V gene sequence: CDR1 SGHRS, CDR2 YFSETQ. The CDR3 has 18 amino acids. CDR3 in DNA: TGCGCCAGCAGCGCGAAGCCGACAGGGGGCGGGAGCACAGATACGCAGTATTTT. It codes for CASSAKPTGGGSTDTQYF.

The table lists this clone with a count of one. CDR3 bases: TGTGCCATCAGTGAGTCGACAGGTAGCACAGATACGCAGTATTTT. Protein sequence: CAISESTGSTDTQYF. The rearrangement uses TRBV10-3 and TRBJ2-3, with D possibly being TRBD1 (6 bases). The CDR3 is made up of 15 amino acids. From germline, CDR1 is ENHRY and CDR2 SYGVKD. Trimming took 0 bases from V and 0 from J, leaving 7 bases between them.

This chain links TRBV30 with TRBJ1-2; D call uncertain. Germline V gene sequence: CDR1 GTSNPN, CDR2 SVGIG (reference sequence). Deletions cut 3 bases from V and 2 bases from J, with 10 bases between. This CDR3 is 13 amino acids long. The CDR3 nucleotides are TGTGCCTGGAGCGAACAGATAAACTATGGCTACACCTTC. It yields the protein CAWSEQINYGYTF.

The chain links TRBV6-5 to TRBJ2-1, with TRBD2 matching 7 bases. Looked up from germline, CDR1 is MNHEY and CDR2 is SVGAGI. The CDR3 is 16 amino acids. The junction had 9 bases not matched to a gene; V was cut back by 0 bases and J by 7 bases. Written as DNA, the CDR3 is TGTGCCAGCAGTTACTCCCACTTTACTAGCGTGAATGAGCAGTTCTTC. Its translation is CASSYSHFTSVNEQFF.

Only one count was recorded for this clone. This chain uses TRBV2 with TRBJ2-3, with TRBD2 identical over 10 bases. The germline V gene has CDR1 SNHLY and CDR2 FYNNEI. The CDR3 is made up of 14 amino acids. V lost 7 bases, J lost 8 bases, and 9 bases stayed unmatched. The CDR3 DNA reads as TGTGCCAGCACCCCTAGCGGGAGAGGAGGTACGCAGTATTTT. Translated, it gives CASTPSGRGGTQYF.